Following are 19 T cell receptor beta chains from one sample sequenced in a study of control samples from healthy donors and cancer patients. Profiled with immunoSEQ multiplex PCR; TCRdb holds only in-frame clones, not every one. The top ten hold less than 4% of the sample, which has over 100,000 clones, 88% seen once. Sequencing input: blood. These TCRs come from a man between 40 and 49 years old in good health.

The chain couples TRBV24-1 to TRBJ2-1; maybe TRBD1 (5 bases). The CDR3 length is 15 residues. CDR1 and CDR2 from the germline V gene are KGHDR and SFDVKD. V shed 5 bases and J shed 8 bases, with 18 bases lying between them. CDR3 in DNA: TGTGCCACCAGTGCCCACAGGTTAAAATCGGATGAGCAGTTCTTC. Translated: CATSAHRLKSDEQFF.

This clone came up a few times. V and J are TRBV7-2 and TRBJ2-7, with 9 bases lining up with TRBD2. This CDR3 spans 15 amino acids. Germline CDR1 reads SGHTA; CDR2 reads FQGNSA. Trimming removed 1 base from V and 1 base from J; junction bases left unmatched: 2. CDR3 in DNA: TGTGCCAGCAGCTTAGGGCTAGCGGGGTCCTACGAGCAGTACTTC. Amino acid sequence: CASSLGLAGSYEQYF.

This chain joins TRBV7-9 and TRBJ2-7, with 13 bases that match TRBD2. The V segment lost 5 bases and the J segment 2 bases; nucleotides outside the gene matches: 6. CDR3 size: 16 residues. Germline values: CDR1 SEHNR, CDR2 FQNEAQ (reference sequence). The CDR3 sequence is CASSAPGTSGAYEQYF. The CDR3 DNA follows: TGTGCCAGCAGCGCCCCCGGGACTAGCGGGGCCTACGAGCAGTACTTC.

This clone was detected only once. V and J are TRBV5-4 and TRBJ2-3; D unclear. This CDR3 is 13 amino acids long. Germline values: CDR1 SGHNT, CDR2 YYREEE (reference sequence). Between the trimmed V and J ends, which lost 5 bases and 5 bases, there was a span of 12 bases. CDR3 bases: TGTGCCAGCAGAGCCAGCGCCGGAGATACGCAGTATTTT. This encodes CASRASAGDTQYF.

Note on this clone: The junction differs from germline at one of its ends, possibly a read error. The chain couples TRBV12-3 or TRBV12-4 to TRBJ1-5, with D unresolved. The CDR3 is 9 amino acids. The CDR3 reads CAMFQRQHF. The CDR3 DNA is TGTGCCATGTTTCAGCGCCAGCATTTT.

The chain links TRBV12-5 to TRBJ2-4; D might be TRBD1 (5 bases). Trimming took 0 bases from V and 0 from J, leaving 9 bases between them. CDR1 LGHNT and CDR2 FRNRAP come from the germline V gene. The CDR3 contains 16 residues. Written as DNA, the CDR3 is TGTGCTAGTGGTTTGGTCTGGGGCCCAGCCAAAAACATTCAGTACTTC. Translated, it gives CASGLVWGPAKNIQYF.

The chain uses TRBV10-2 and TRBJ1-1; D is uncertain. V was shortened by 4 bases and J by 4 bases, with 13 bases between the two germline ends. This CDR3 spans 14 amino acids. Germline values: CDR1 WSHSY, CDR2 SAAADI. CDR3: CASSAEGAVTEAFF. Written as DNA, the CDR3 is TGCGCCAGCAGTGCCGAGGGAGCTGTCACTGAAGCTTTCTTT.

CDR3 sequence: CASSYSSQNQETQYF. In DNA, the CDR3 is TGTGCCAGCAGTTACTCGAGTCAGAACCAAGAGACCCAGTACTTC. The rearrangement uses TRBV6-2 or TRBV6-3 and TRBJ2-5; D call uncertain. Germline values: CDR1 MNHEY, CDR2 SVGEGT. V lost 0 bases to trimming and J lost 0 bases, with 8 bases between them. The CDR3 consists of 15 residues.

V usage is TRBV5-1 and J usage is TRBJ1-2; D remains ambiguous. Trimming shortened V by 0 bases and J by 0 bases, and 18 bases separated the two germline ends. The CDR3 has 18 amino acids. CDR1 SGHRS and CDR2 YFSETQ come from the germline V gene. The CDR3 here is CASSLALRAGATNYGYTF. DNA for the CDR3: TGCGCCAGCAGCTTGGCCTTGAGGGCAGGCGCTACTAACTATGGCTACACCTTC.

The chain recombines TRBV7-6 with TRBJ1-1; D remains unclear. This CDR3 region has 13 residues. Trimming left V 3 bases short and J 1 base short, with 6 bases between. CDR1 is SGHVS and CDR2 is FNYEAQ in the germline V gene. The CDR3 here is CASSFHQNTEAFF. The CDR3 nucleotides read TGTGCCAGCAGCTTCCACCAGAACACTGAAGCTTTCTTT. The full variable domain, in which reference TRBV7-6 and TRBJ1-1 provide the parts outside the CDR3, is GAGVSQSPRYKVTKRGQDVALRCDPISGHVSLYWYRQALGQGPEFLTYFNYEAQQDKSGLPNDRFSAERPEGSISTLTIQRTEQRDSAMYRCASSFHQNTEAFFGQGTRLTVV.

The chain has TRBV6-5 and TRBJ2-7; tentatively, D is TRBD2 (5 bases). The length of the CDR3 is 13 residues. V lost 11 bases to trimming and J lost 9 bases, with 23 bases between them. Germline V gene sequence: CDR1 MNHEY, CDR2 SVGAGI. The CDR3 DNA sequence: TGTGCCGGAGAGGATCAGAGGGAGAGAGGGCAGTACTTC. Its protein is CAGEDQRERGQYF.

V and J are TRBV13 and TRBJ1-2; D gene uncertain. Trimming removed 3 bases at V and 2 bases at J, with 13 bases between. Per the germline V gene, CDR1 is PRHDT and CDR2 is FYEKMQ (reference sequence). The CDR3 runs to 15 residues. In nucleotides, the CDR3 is TGTGCCAGCAGCTTCGGAGGCGGACGGAACTATGGCTACACCTTC. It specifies CASSFGGGRNYGYTF.

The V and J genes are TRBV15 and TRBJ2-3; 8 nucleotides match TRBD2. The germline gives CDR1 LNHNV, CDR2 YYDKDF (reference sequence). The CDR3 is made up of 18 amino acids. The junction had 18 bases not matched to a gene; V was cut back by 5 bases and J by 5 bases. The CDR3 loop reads CATSHTWLAGMGEDTQYF. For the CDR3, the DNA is TGTGCCACCAGCCACACCTGGCTAGCGGGCATGGGTGAAGATACGCAGTATTTT. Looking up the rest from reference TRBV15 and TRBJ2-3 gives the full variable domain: DAMVIQNPRYQVTQFGKPVTLSCSQTLNHNVMYWYQQKSSQAPKLLFHYYDKDFNNEADTPDNFQSRRPNTSFCFLDIRSPGLGDTAMYLCATSHTWLAGMGEDTQYFGPGTRLTVL.

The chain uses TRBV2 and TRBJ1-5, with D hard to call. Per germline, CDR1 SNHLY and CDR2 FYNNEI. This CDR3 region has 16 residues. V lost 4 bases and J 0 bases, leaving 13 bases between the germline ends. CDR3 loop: CASSVGNRGSNQPQHF. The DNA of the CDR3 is TGTGCCAGCAGTGTTGGGAACAGAGGTAGCAATCAGCCCCAGCATTTT.

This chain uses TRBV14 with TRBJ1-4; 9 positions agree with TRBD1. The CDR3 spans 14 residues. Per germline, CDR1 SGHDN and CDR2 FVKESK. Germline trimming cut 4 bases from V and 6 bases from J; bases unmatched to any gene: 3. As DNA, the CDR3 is TGTGCCAGCAGCCGTGGACAGGGGTATGAAAAACTGTTTTTT. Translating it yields CASSRGQGYEKLFF.

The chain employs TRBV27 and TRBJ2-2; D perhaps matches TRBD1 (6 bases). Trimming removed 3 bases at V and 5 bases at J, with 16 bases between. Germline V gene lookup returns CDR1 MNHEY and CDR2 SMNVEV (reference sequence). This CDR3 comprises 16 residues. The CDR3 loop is CASSFNTGLGTGELFF. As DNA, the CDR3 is TGTGCCAGCAGTTTTAATACAGGGTTGGGTACCGGGGAGCTGTTTTTT.

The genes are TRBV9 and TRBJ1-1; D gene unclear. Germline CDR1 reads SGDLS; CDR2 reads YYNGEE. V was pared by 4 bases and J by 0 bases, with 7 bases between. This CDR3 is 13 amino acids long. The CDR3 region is CASSIQLNTEAFF. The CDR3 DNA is TGTGCCAGCAGCATTCAACTGAACACTGAAGCTTTCTTT.

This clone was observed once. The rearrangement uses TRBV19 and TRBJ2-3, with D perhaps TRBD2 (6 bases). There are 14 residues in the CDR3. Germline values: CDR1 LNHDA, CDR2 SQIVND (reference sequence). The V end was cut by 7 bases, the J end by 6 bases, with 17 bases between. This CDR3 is CASTAGGAGDTQYF. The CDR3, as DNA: TGTGCCAGTACAGCCGGAGGGGCGGGCGATACGCAGTATTTT.

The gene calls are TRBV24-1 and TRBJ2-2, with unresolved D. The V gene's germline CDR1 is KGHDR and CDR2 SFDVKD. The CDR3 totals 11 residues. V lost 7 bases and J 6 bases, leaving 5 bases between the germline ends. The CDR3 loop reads CATRGSGELFF. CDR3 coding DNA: TGTGCCACCAGGGGTTCCGGGGAGCTGTTTTTT.